The T cell receptor (beta chain) under discussion was sequenced for a study of early T cells in non-severe SARS-CoV-2 infection. Study details: The chains were unpaired, and the sequenced material was bulk RNA from unsorted whole blood.

Germline V lookup: CDR1 MDHEN, CDR2 SYDVKM. CDR3 length equals 15 residues. Unique molecular identifiers tagged individual cDNA molecules. TCRdb independently ran MiXCR on the 5' RACE reads; one entry per CDR3 protein. The sample carries roughly 66,000 distinct CDR3 sequences, approximately 10% recorded once. Regarding this clonotype: Its antigen remains unidentified. A much larger clone is a single base away; this may be a read error.

Overall study findings and caveats: Clonotype matching in VDJdb favored anti-spike CD8 responses and did not capture private and CD4 specificities.

The sequence came from an adult who was a healthcare worker with PCR-confirmed SARS-CoV-2 infection or an uninfected control (not recorded which). The material sequenced was whole blood. This chain joins TRBV28 and TRBJ2-7; tentatively, D is TRBD2 (6 bases). CDR3 region: CASSPFKRVGYEQNF. The CDR3 coding sequence is TGTGCCAGCAGTCCCTTCAAGCGGGTAGGCTACGAGCAGAACTTC. The complete variable domain, with remaining parts taken from reference TRBV28 and TRBJ2-7, reads DVKVTQSSRYLVKRTGEKVFLECVQDMDHENMFWYRQDPGLGLRLIYFSYDVKMKEKGDIPEGYSVSREKKERFSLILESASTNQTSMYLCASSPFKRVGYEQNFGPGTRLTVT.